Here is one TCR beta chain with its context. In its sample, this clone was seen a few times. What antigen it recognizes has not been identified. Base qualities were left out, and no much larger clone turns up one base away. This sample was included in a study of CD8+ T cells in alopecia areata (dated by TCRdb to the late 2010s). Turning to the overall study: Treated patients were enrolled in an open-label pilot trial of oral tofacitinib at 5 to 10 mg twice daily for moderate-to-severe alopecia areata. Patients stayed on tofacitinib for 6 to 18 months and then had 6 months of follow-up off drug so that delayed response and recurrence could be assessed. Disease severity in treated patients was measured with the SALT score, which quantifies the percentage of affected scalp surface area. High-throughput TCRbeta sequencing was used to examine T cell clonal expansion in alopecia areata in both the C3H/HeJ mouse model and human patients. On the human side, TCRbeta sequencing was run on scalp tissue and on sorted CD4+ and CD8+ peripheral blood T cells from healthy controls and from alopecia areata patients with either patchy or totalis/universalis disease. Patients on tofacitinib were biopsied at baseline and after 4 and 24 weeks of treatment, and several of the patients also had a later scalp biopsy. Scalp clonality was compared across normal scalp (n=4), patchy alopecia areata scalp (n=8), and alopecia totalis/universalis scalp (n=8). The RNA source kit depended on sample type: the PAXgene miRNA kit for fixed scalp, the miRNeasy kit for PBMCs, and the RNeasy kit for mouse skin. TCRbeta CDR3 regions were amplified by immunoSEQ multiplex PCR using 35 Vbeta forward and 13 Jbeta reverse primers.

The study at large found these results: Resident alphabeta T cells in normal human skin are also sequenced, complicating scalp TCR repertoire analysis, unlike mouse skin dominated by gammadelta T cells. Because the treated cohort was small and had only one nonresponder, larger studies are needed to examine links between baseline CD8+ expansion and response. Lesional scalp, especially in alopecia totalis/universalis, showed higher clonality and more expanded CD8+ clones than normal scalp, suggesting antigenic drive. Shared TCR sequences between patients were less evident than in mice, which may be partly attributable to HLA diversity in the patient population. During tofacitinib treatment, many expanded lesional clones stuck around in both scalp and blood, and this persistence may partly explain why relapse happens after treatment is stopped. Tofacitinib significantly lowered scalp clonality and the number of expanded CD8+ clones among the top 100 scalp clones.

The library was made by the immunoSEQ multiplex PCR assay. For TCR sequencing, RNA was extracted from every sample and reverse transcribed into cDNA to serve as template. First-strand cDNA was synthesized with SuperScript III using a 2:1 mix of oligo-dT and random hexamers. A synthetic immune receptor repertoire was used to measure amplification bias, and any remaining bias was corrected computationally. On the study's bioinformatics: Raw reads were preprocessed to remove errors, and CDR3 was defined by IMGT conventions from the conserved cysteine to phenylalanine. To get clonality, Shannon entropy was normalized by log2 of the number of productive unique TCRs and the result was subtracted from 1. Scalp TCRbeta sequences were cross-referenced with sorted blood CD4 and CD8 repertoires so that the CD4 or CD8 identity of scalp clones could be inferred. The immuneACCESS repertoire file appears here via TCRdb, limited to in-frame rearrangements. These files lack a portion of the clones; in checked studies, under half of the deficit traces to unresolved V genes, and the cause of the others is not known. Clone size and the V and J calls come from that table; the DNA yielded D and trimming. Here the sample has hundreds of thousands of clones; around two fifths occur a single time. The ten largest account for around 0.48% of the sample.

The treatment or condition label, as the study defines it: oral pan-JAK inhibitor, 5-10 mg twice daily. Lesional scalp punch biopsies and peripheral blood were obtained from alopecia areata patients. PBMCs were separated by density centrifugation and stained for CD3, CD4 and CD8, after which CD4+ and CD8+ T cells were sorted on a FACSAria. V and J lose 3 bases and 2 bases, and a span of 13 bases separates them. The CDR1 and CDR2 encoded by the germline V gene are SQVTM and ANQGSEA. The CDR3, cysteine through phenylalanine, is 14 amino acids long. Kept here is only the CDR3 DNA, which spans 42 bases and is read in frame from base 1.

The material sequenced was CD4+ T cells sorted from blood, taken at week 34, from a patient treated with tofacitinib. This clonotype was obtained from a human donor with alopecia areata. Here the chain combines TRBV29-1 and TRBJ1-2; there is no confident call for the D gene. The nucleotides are TGCAGCGTTGAGGGCCAAACGCGGAACTATGGCTACACCTTC. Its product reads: CSVEGQTRNYGYTF. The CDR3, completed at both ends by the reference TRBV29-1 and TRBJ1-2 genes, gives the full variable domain SAVISQKPSRDICQRGTSLTIQCQVDSQVTMMFWYRQQPGQSLTLIATANQGSEATYESGFVIDKFPISRPNLTFSTLTVSNMSPEDSSIYLCSVEGQTRNYGYTFGSGTRLTVV.